The 27 T cell receptor beta chains below come from one sample, sequenced in a study of shared clonotypes between healthy human individuals. Only in-frame clones appear in the TCRdb table, and some are missing; sequencing was by immunoSEQ multiplex PCR. This table has some 2,000,000 clones, roughly 95% appearing once. The sequencing input was naive CD4+ T cells sorted from blood. Documented subset: CD45RA+ positively selected. The receptors originated from a man aged 18 to 30 in good health.

This clone came up once. This rearrangement joins TRBV6-5 to TRBJ2-7, with D maybe TRBD1 (6 bases). V lost 6 bases to trimming and J lost 2 bases, with 17 bases between them. The CDR3 spans 15 residues. Per germline, CDR1 MNHEY and CDR2 SVGAGI. The CDR3 region is CASSREGHLTYEQYF. DNA of the CDR3: TGTGCCAGCAGCCGAGAGGGACACCTAACCTACGAGCAGTACTTC.

This chain uses TRBV5-1 with TRBJ2-3; 11 nucleotides agree with TRBD2. There are 15 residues in the CDR3. V gave up 4 bases and J gave up 4 bases; unmatched junction bases: 5. Germline loops: CDR1 SGHRS, CDR2 YFSETQ. The CDR3 is CASSLSGRAADTQYF. The CDR3 region has the DNA TGCGCCAGCAGCCTTAGCGGGAGGGCCGCAGATACGCAGTATTTT.

This chain connects TRBV7-2 to TRBJ1-2; D is unresolved. V was cut by 2 bases and J by 4 bases, with 11 bases left in between. The CDR3 extends over 14 amino acids. CDR1 is SGHTA and CDR2 is FQGNSA in the germline V gene. CDR3 loop: CASSLSPPRYGYTF. The CDR3 DNA follows: TGTGCCAGCAGCTTATCCCCCCCACGCTATGGCTACACCTTC.

The chain carries TRBV30 and TRBJ1-5; the D gene is possibly TRBD1 (5 bases). Trimming left V 0 bases short and J 0 bases short, with 12 bases between. Per germline, CDR1 GTSNPN and CDR2 SVGIG (reference sequence). This CDR3 comprises 16 residues. The CDR3 sequence is CAWSVDGTYSNQPQHF. In DNA form, the CDR3 reads TGTGCCTGGAGTGTAGACGGGACCTATAGCAATCAGCCCCAGCATTTT.

As regards this clone: Other DNA sequences in this specimen translate into the identical CDR3. The J gene is TRBJ2-7, the V gene TRBV30; 8 nucleotides match TRBD1. Per the germline V gene, CDR1 is GTSNPN and CDR2 is SVGIG (reference sequence). V shed 2 bases and J 3 bases; nucleotides not matched to a gene: 3. CDR3 length equals 13 residues. CDR3 protein: CAWSPGTGYEQYF. CDR3 in DNA: TGTGCCTGGAGTCCCGGGACAGGCTACGAGCAGTACTTC.

This chain's CDR3 is CASSLVGDGYNEQFF. The DNA of the CDR3 is TGTGCCAGCAGCTTGGTGGGGGATGGCTACAATGAGCAGTTCTTC. The genes are TRBV5-5 and TRBJ2-1, with D possibly called TRBD1 or TRBD2 (5 bases each). The CDR3 extends over 15 amino acids. Trimming cost V 0 bases and J 3 bases, with 10 bases left between them. Germline assignment: CDR1 SGHKS and CDR2 YYEKEE (reference sequence).

The CDR3 reads CASTPSAGAYEQYF. Here the CDR3 DNA reads TGTGCCAGCACCCCCTCAGCGGGAGCCTACGAGCAGTACTTC. This chain connects TRBV6-6 to TRBJ2-7; the match to TRBD2 covers 8 bases. The germline V gene encodes CDR1 MNHNY and CDR2 SVGAGI (reference sequence). This CDR3 is built from 14 residues. The trim removed 7 bases at V and 2 bases at J, leaving 7 bases unmatched.

The chain carries TRBV5-1 and TRBJ1-4; D is unclear. The CDR3 loop spans 15 amino acids. V lost 6 bases and J 0 bases, leaving 12 bases between the germline ends. CDR1 is SGHRS, CDR2 YFSETQ, per germline. The CDR3 protein is CASNYGSATNEKLFF. The CDR3 nucleotides are TGCGCCAGCAACTACGGATCGGCAACTAATGAAAAACTGTTTTTT.

The chain links TRBV28 to TRBJ1-1; D not resolved. Trimming took 2 bases from V and 0 from J, leaving 4 bases between them. The CDR3 spans 13 residues. Germline CDR1 MDHEN, CDR2 SYDVKM. CDR3 coding DNA: TGTGCCAGCAGTTTAAAGGTGAACACTGAAGCTTTCTTT. It specifies CASSLKVNTEAFF.

CDR3 protein: CASRYGLDTGELFF. The DNA for the CDR3 is TGCGCCAGCCGTTACGGGCTGGACACCGGGGAGCTGTTTTTT. V gene TRBV10-1 combines with J gene TRBJ2-2; D is uncertain. CDR3 length: 14 residues. V lost 8 bases and J 3 bases, leaving 13 bases between the germline ends. CDR1 and CDR2 from the germline V gene are WNHNN and SYGVQD (reference sequence).

A remark on this clone: This CDR3 is also generated by other DNA sequences in the sample. The DNA of the CDR3 is TGTGCCAGCAGTCCCGGAGGTGGCAATGAGCAGTTCTTC. It yields the protein CASSPGGGNEQFF. The V and J genes are TRBV6-5 and TRBJ2-1; a weak D match, TRBD2 (5 bases). Per the germline V gene, CDR1 is MNHEY and CDR2 is SVGAGI. The length of the CDR3 is 13 residues. V was cut by 5 bases and J by 6 bases, with 11 bases left in between.

The chain uses TRBV7-9 and TRBJ2-7; 7 bases align to TRBD1. The CDR3 extends over 15 amino acids. V shed 5 bases, J shed 4 bases, and the junction held 11 bases outside the gene matches. Germline CDR1 SEHNR, CDR2 FQNEAQ (reference sequence). CDR3 sequence: CASSEQGYMRYEQYF. The DNA for the CDR3 is TGTGCCAGCAGCGAACAGGGGTATATGCGGTACGAGCAGTACTTC. The variable domain in full, completed from reference TRBV7-9 and TRBJ2-7, reads DTGVSQNPRHKITKRGQNVTFRCDPISEHNRLYWYRQTLGQGPEFLTYFQNEAQLEKSRLLSDRFSAERPKGSFSTLEIQRTEQGDSAMYLCASSEQGYMRYEQYFGPGTRLTVT.

The chain combines TRBV10-2 with TRBJ2-3; 12 positions agree with TRBD2. The CDR3 is 15 residues long. With V trimmed by 6 bases and J by 4 bases, 5 bases remained unmatched. Looked up from germline, CDR1 is WSHSY and CDR2 is SAAADI. The CDR3, as DNA: TGCGCCAGCAGGGCTAGCGGGGGGGCGTCAGATACGCAGTATTTT. This sequence encodes CASRASGGASDTQYF.

This chain uses TRBV28 with TRBJ1-5; no firm D call. Trimming took off 4 bases at V and 0 bases at J, with 13 bases between the two ends. This CDR3 is built from 16 residues. Per the germline V gene, CDR1 is MDHEN and CDR2 is SYDVKM. CDR3 in amino acids: CASSSTPLYSNQPQHF. In DNA, the CDR3 is TGTGCCAGCAGTTCTACCCCCCTTTATAGCAATCAGCCCCAGCATTTT.

The V gene is TRBV29-1, the J gene TRBJ2-2; 8 bases line up with TRBD2. There are 12 residues in the CDR3. V dropped 7 bases and J dropped 8; count of bases not matched to a gene: 6. Germline loops: CDR1 SQVTM, CDR2 ANQGSEA. CDR3 protein: CSAQRGPGELFF. DNA for the CDR3: TGCAGCGCCCAGCGGGGGCCGGGGGAGCTGTTTTTT.

The CDR3 is CASRDSDRGINQPQHF. The CDR3 DNA reads TGTGCCAGCAGAGACTCGGACAGAGGAATTAATCAGCCCCAGCATTTT. J is TRBJ1-5 and V is TRBV6-6; D perhaps matches TRBD1 (6 bases). This CDR3 has 16 residues. The V and J ends lost 6 bases and 4 bases respectively, with 19 bases between them. Germline V gene sequence: CDR1 MNHNY, CDR2 SVGAGI (reference sequence).

A word on this clone: The sample has other DNA sequences that encode this CDR3 too. The rearrangement links TRBV5-1 to TRBJ1-1, with a tentative D call TRBD1 (6 bases). The V end was cut by 2 bases, the J end by 4 bases, with 9 bases between. There are 13 residues in the CDR3. In germline, CDR1 is SGHRS, CDR2 YFSETQ. CDR3 coding DNA: TGCGCCAGCAGCTTTAAGGGGGGCACTGAAGCTTTCTTT. Amino acid sequence: CASSFKGGTEAFF.

This sequence joins TRBV5-1 and TRBJ2-3; either TRBD1 or TRBD2 may supply D (5 bases each). Germline V gene sequence: CDR1 SGHRS, CDR2 YFSETQ. The CDR3 totals 15 residues. Trimming shortened V by 4 bases and J by 6 bases, and 18 bases separated the two germline ends. The CDR3 DNA reads as TGCGCCAGCAGCAGTACCGGGGACCCAGCGGATACGCAGTATTTT. This sequence encodes CASSSTGDPADTQYF.

The gene calls are TRBV2 and TRBJ2-2; 10 positions match TRBD2. CDR1 and CDR2 from the germline V gene are SNHLY and FYNNEI. The CDR3 has 16 amino acids. The V and J ends lost 7 bases and 2 bases, in that order; junction bases with no gene match: 7. CDR3 sequence reads: CASTASGGVNTGELFF. CDR3 DNA sequence: TGTGCCAGCACGGCAAGCGGGGGGGTTAACACCGGGGAGCTGTTTTTT.

The chain combines TRBV10-2 with TRBJ2-1, with TRBD2 matching over 11 bases. CDR1 is WSHSY, CDR2 SAAADI, per germline. This CDR3 is 16 amino acids long. Losses at the gene ends were 3 bases for V and 2 bases for J; bases not matched to a gene: 3. The CDR3 sequence is CASSEISGGAYNEQFF. DNA of the CDR3: TGCGCCAGCAGTGAAATTAGCGGGGGGGCCTACAATGAGCAGTTCTTC.

CDR3 region: CAWWSGSRNSPLHF. CDR3 sequence (DNA): TGTGCCTGGTGGAGCGGGAGTCGGAATTCACCCCTCCACTTT. The chain recombines TRBV30 with TRBJ1-6; D not resolved. The CDR3 covers 14 residues. Trimming pared 5 bases from V and 7 bases from J, leaving 15 bases between. The germline CDR1 and CDR2 sequences are GTSNPN and SVGIG (reference sequence).

V usage is TRBV2 and J usage is TRBJ2-7; D is perhaps TRBD1 (5 bases). With 8 bases removed from V and 0 bases from J, the gap between germline ends came to 14 bases. The CDR3 contains 14 residues. The germline V gene encodes CDR1 SNHLY and CDR2 FYNNEI. CDR3 amino acids: CASRTTASSYEQYF. DNA for the CDR3: TGTGCCAGCCGGACGACAGCGAGCTCCTACGAGCAGTACTTC.

On this clone: Other nucleotide sequences from this sample produce the same CDR3. The chain is built from TRBV6-5 and TRBJ1-1, with a weak D call TRBD1 (6 bases). The CDR3 has 15 amino acids. Germline V gives CDR1 MNHEY, CDR2 SVGAGI. The V and J ends lost 2 bases and 3 bases respectively, with 13 bases between them. The CDR3 here is CASSYLGRGDTEAFF. CDR3 DNA sequence: TGTGCCAGCAGTTACCTGGGCAGGGGAGACACTGAAGCTTTCTTT.

About this clone itself: Other DNA sequences in this specimen translate into the identical CDR3. The chain couples TRBV10-3 to TRBJ2-5, with D tentatively TRBD1 or TRBD2 (5 bases each). Germline V gene data show CDR1 as ENHRY and CDR2 as SYGVKD. The CDR3 totals 13 residues. V gave up 3 bases and J gave up 5 bases, with 10 bases separating them. The DNA for the CDR3 is TGTGCCATCAGTGACGGCAGGGAGGAGACCCAGTACTTC. It is translated as CAISDGREETQYF.

The V and J genes are TRBV7-3 and TRBJ2-7, with D possibly matching TRBD1 (5 bases). V was pared by 5 bases and J by 1 base, with 18 bases between. Germline values: CDR1 SGHTA, CDR2 FQGTGA. The CDR3 is 16 residues long. The DNA of the CDR3 is TGTGCCAGCAGCGCCCATACAGGCGAACCTTCCTACGAGCAGTACTTC. It encodes CASSAHTGEPSYEQYF.

The chain combines TRBV2 with TRBJ1-4, with D unresolved. The CDR3 is 15 residues long. Trimming took off 1 base at V and 7 bases at J, with 13 bases between the two ends. CDR1 and CDR2 (germline): SNHLY, FYNNEI. DNA for the CDR3: TGTGCCAGCAGTGAAGAGGGCCGAACGGGTGAAAAACTGTTTTTT. This translates into CASSEEGRTGEKLFF.

Comment on this clone: Distinct nucleotide sequences in the sample also encode this CDR3. The genes are TRBV10-3 and TRBJ1-1, with D possibly matching TRBD1 (5 bases). The CDR3 has 13 amino acids. The V end was cut by 6 bases, the J end by 1 base, with 9 bases between. Looked up from germline, CDR1 is ENHRY and CDR2 is SYGVKD. This chain's CDR3 is CAISPDRNTEAFF. The CDR3 nucleotides are TGTGCCATCAGCCCAGACAGGAACACTGAAGCTTTCTTT.